This T cell receptor (beta chain) stems from a study of CD8 T cells in ankylosing spondylitis. Study results and caveats: Characteristic, it appeared, of ankylosing spondylitis blood was a TCR beta motif of eight highly homologous variants.

Libraries of TCR beta came from quantitative 5'-RACE with molecular barcodes. One entry per CDR3 protein, called by TCRdb with MiXCR from the 5' RACE reads. The table shows about 700,000 distinct CDR3 sequences, with roughly 20% occurring only once. Notes on this clonotype: What it binds is unknown.

J was trimmed by 6 bases and V by 4 bases; bases with no gene match: 7. The germline V gene has CDR1 KGHSH and CDR2 LQKENI. This CDR3 comprises 14 residues. The receptor was derived from a male donor with ankylosing spondylitis. The sequenced sample was blood, either unsorted or a sorted T cell fraction (not recorded which). The chain is built from TRBV18 and TRBJ1-2; 8 nucleotides line up with TRBD1. CDR3: CASSQMATGDGYTF. CDR3 bases: TGTGCCAGCTCACAAATGGCGACAGGGGATGGCTACACCTTC.